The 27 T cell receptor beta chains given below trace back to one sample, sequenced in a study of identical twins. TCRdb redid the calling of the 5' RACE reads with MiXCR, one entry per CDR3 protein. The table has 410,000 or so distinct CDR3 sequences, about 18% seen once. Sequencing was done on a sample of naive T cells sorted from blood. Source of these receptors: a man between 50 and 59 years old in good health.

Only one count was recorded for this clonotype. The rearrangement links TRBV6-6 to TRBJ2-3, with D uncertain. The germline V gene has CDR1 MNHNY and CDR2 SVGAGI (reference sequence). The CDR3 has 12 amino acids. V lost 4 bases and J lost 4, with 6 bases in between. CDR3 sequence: CASSSMADTQYF. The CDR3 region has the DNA TGTGCCAGCAGTTCAATGGCAGATACGCAGTATTTT.

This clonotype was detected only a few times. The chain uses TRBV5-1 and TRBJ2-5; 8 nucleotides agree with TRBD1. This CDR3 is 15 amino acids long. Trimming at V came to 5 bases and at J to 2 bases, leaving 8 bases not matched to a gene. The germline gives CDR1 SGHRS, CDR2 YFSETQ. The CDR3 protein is CASRWGQALQETQYF. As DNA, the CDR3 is TGCGCCAGCAGATGGGGACAGGCCCTACAAGAGACCCAGTACTTC.

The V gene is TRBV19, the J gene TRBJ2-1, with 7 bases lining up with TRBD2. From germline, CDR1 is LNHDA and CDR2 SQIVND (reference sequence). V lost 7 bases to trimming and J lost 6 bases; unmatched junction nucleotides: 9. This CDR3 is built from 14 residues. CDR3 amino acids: CASKVTSSTNEQFF. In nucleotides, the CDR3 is TGTGCCAGTAAGGTGACTAGCTCAACCAATGAGCAGTTCTTC. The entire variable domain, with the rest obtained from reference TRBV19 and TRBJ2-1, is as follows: DGGITQSPKYLFRKEGQNVTLSCEQNLNHDAMYWYRQDPGQGLRLIYYSQIVNDFQKGDIAEGYSVSREKKESFPLTVTSAQKNPTAFYLCASKVTSSTNEQFFGPGTRLTVL.

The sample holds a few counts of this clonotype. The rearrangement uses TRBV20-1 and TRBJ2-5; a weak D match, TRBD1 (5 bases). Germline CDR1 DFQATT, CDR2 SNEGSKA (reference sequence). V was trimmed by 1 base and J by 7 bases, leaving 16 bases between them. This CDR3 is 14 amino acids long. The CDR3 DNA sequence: TGCAGTGCTAGAGTGGCAGGGCTTGATGGGACCCAGTACTTC. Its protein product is CSARVAGLDGTQYF.

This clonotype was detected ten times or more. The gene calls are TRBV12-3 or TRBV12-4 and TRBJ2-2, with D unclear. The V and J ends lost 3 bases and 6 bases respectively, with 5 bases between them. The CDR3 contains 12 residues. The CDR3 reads CASSFAPGELFF. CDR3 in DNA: TGTGCCAGCAGTTTCGCCCCCGGGGAGCTGTTTTTT.

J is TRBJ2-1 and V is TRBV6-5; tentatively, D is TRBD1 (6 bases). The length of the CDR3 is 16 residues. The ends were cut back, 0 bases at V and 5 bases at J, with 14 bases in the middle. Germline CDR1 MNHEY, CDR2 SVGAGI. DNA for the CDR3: TGTGCCAGCAGTTACTCAGTGGGGGCTGGCCACAATGAGCAGTTCTTC. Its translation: CASSYSVGAGHNEQFF.

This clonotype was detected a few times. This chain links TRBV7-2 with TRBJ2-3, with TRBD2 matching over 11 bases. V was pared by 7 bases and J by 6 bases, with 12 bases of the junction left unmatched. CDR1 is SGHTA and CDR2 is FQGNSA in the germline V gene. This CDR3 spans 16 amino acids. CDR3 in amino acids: CASTRSGGAVWDTQYF. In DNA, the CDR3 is TGTGCCAGCACCCGTAGCGGGGGGGCTGTCTGGGATACGCAGTATTTT.

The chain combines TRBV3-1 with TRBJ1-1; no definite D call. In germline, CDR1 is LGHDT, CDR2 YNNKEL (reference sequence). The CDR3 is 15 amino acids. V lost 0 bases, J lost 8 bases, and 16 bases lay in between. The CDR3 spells CASSQDSAGRTEAFF. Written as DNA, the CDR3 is TGTGCCAGCAGCCAAGACAGCGCGGGCAGGACGGAAGCTTTCTTT.

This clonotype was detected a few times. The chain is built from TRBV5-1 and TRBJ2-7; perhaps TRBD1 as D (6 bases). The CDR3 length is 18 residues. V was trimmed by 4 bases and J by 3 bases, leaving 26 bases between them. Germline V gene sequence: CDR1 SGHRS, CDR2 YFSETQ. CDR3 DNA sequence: TGCGCCAGCAGCCCGAGATCTACAGGGCCGAGAAGGTACTACGAGCAGTACTTC. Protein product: CASSPRSTGPRRYYEQYF.

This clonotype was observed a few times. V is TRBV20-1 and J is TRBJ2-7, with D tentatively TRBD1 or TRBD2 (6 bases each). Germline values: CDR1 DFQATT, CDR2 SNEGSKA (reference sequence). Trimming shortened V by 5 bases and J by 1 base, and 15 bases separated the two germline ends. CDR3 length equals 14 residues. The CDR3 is CSAETGGRSYEQYF. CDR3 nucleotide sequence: TGCAGTGCTGAGACCGGGGGCCGATCCTACGAGCAGTACTTC.

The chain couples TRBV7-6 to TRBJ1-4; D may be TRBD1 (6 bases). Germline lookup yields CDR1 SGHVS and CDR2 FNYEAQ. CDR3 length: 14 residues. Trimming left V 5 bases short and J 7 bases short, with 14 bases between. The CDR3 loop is CASSPSGAREKLFF. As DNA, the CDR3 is TGTGCCAGCAGCCCGTCGGGGGCGCGTGAAAAACTGTTTTTT. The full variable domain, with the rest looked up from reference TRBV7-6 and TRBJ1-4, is GAGVSQSPRYKVTKRGQDVALRCDPISGHVSLYWYRQALGQGPEFLTYFNYEAQQDKSGLPNDRFSAERPEGSISTLTIQRTEQRDSAMYRCASSPSGAREKLFFGSGTQLSVL.

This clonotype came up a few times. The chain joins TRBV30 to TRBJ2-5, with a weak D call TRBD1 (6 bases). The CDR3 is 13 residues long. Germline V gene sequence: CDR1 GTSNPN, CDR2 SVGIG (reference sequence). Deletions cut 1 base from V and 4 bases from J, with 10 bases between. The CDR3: CAWSGGLGETQYF. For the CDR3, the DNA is TGTGCCTGGAGTGGGGGGCTGGGAGAGACCCAGTACTTC.

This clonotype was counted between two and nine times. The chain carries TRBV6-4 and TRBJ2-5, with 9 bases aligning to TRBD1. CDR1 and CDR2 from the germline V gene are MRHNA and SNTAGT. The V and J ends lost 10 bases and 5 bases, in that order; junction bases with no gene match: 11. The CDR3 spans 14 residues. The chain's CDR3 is CAIIEQGAWETQYF. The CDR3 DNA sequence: TGTGCCATCATCGAACAGGGGGCATGGGAGACCCAGTACTTC.

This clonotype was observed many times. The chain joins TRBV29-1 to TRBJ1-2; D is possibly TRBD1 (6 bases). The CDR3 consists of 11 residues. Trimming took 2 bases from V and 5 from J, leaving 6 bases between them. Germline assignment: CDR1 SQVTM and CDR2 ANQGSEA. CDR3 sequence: CSVERGYGYTF. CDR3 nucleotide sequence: TGCAGCGTTGAAAGGGGGTATGGCTACACCTTC.

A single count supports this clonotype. The CDR3 loop reads CASSPRGGPNYGYTF. CDR3 coding DNA: TGTGCCAGCAGTCCCCGGGGGGGGCCCAACTATGGCTACACCTTC. This sequence joins TRBV6-1 and TRBJ1-2, with a tentative D call TRBD1 (6 bases). CDR1 is MNHNS, CDR2 SASEGT, per germline. Trimming stripped 5 bases from V and 2 bases from J, with 15 bases between. There are 15 residues in the CDR3.

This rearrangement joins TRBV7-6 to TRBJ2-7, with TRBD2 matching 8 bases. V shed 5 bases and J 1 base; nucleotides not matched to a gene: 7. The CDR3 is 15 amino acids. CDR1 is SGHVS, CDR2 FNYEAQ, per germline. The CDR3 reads CASSPGLDNSYEQYF. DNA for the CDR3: TGTGCCAGCAGCCCGGGACTAGATAATTCCTACGAGCAGTACTTC. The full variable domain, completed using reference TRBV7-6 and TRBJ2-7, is GAGVSQSPRYKVTKRGQDVALRCDPISGHVSLYWYRQALGQGPEFLTYFNYEAQQDKSGLPNDRFSAERPEGSISTLTIQRTEQRDSAMYRCASSPGLDNSYEQYFGPGTRLTVT.

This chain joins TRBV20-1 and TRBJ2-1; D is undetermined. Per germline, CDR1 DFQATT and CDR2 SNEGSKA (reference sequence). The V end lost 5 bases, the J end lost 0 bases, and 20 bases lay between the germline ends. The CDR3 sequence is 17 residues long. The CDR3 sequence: CSAQRGSGYISYNEQFF. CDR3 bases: TGCAGTGCTCAGAGAGGCTCCGGGTATATCTCCTACAATGAGCAGTTCTTC.

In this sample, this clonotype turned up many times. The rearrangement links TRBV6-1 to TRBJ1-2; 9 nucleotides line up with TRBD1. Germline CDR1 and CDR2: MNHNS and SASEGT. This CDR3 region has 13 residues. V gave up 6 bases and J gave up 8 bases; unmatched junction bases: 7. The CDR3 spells CASSRDRAYGYTF. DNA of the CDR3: TGTGCCAGCAGCCGGGACAGGGCGTACGGCTACACCTTC.

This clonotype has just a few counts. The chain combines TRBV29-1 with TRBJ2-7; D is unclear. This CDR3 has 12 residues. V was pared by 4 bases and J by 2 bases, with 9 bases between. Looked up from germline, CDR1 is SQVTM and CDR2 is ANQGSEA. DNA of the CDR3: TGCAGCGTTGTTCAGGACGCCTACGAGCAGTACTTC. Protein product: CSVVQDAYEQYF.

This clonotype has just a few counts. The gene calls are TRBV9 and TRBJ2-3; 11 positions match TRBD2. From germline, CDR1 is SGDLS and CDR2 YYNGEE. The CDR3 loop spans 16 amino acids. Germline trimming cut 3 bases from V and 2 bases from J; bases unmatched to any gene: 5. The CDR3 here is CASSDLAGGLTDTQYF. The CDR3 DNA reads TGTGCCAGCAGCGACTTAGCGGGGGGGCTCACAGATACGCAGTATTTT.

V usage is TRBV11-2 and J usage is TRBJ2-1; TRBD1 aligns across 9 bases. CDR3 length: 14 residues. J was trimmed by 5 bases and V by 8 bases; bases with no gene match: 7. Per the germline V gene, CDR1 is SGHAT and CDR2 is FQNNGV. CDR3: CASHMGQGNNEQFF. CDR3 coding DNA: TGTGCCAGCCACATGGGACAGGGAAACAATGAGCAGTTCTTC.

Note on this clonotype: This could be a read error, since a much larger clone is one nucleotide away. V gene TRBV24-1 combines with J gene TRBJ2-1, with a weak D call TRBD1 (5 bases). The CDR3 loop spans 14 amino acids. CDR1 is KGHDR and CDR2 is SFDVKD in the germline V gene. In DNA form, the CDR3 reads TGTACCACCAGTGAGTTACGGACACCGAATGAGCAGTTCTTC. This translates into CTTSELRTPNEQFF.

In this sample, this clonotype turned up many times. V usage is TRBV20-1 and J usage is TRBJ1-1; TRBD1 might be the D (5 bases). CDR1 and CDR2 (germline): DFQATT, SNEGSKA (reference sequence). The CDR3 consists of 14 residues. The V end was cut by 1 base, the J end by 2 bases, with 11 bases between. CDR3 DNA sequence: TGCAGTGCTAGAGCTGACAGTACAAACACTGAAGCTTTCTTT. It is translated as CSARADSTNTEAFF.

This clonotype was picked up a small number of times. The CDR3 sequence is CSVTGDSGNTIYF. The CDR3 coding sequence is TGCAGCGTTACAGGTGACTCTGGAAACACCATATATTTT. The chain recombines TRBV29-1 with TRBJ1-3; a possible D gene is TRBD1 (5 bases). This CDR3 is 13 amino acids long. V gave up 5 bases and J gave up 0 bases, with 8 bases separating them. CDR1 and CDR2 from the germline V gene are SQVTM and ANQGSEA.

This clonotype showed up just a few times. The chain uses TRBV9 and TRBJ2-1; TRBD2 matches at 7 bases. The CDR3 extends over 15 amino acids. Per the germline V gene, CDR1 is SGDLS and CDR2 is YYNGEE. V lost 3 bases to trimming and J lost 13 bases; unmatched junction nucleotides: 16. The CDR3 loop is CASSGSGSQPKGQFF. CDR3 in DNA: TGTGCCAGCAGCGGTAGCGGGTCCCAGCCGAAGGGCCAGTTCTTC.

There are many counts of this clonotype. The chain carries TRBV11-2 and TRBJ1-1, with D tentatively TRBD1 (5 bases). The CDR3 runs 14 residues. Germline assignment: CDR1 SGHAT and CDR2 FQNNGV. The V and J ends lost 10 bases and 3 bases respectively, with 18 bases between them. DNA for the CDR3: TGTGCCACCAGGTCAGGGACCAGCTACACTGAAGCTTTCTTT. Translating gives CATRSGTSYTEAFF.

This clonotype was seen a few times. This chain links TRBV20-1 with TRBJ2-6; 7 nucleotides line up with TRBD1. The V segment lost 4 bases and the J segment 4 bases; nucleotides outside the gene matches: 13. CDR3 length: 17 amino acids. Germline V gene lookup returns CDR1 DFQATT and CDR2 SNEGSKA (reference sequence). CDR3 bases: TGCAGTGCTACGAGACAGGGATCCCCGGGGGGGGCCAACGTCCTGACTTTC. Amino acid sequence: CSATRQGSPGGANVLTF.